The TCR beta chain described here comes from a study of shared clonotypes between healthy human individuals. Regarding the study as a whole: Richness estimates generally favored naive over memory subsets.

Clones were read by immunoSEQ multiplex PCR, and TCRdb kept only the in-frame ones, dropping some. The profile covers approximately 1.5 million clones, with 98% appearing a single time and roughly 0.35% taken by the ten largest. Germline CDR1 is MGHDK and CDR2 is SYGVNS. Trimming shortened V by 5 bases and J by 7 bases, and 18 bases separated the two germline ends. CDR3 length equals 14 residues. As for this clone: The antigen remains unidentified.

Sequenced sample: naive CD4+ T cells sorted from blood. Indicated subset: CD45RA+ positively selected. This clonotype was sampled from a man in his thirties or forties in good health. This chain connects TRBV25-1 to TRBJ2-7; a possible D gene is TRBD2 (5 bases). The CDR3 protein is CASSPQEVSGEQYF. DNA for the CDR3: TGTGCCAGCAGTCCTCAGGAGGTCTCGGGAGAGCAGTACTTC.